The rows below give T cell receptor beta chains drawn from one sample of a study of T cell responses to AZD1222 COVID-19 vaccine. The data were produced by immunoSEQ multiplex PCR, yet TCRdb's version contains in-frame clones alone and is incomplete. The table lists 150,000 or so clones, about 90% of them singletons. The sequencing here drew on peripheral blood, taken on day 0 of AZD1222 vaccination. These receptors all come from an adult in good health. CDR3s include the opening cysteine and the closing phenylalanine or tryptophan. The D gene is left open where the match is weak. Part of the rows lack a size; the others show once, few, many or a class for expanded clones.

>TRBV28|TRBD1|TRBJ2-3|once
TGTGCCAGCAGTGCCCGTCGTCGGGACAGAAGGAGAGATACGCAGTATTTT
CASSARRRDRRRDTQYF
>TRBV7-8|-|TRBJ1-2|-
TGTGCCAGCAGCGTAACAGCCGATGGCTACACCTTC
CASSVTADGYTF
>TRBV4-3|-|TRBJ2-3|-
TGCGCCAGCAGCACATTCTGGGGTCGGGAACTCACAGATACGCAGTATTTT
CASSTFWGRELTDTQYF
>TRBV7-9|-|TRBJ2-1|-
TGTGCCAGCGGTGGACTTTCCTCGAGCTCCTACAATGAGCAGTTCTTC
CASGGLSSSSYNEQFF
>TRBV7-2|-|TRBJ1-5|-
TGTGCCAGCAGCTCCCCGCGGTGGGGGGGGCAAGGGGGACAGCCCCAGCATTTT
CASSSPRWGGQGGQPQHF
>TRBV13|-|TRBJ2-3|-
TGTGCCAGCAGCCTACTAAACAGTGCCAAAAACACAGATACGCAGTATTTT
CASSLLNSAKNTDTQYF
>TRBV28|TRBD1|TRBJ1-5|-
TGTGCCAGCAGTCCTTCTGGGACAGGGTTACAGCCCCAGCATTTT
CASSPSGTGLQPQHF
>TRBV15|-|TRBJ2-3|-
TGTGCCACCAGCAGAGATACGGCGGGAGATACGCAGTATTTT
CATSRDTAGDTQYF
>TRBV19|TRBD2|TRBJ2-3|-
TGTGCCAGTAGTAAAGTGGGGCTAGCGGGCACAGATACGCAGTATTTT
CASSKVGLAGTDTQYF
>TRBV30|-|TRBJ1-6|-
TGTGCCTGGAATCTGGGCTCGAATTCACCCCTCCACTTT
CAWNLGSNSPLHF
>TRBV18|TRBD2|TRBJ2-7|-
TGTGCCAGCTCCCTTGGTAGCGGGAGTTTAGGCGGCGAGCAGTACTTC
CASSLGSGSLGGEQYF
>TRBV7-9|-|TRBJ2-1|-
TGTGCCAGCAGCTTAAATTTCCGACCGGCCAATGAGCAGTTCTTC
CASSLNFRPANEQFF
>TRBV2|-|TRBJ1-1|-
TGTGCCAGCAGTGAACGCAGGGGCCATCACGAAGCTTTCTTT
CASSERRGHHEAFF
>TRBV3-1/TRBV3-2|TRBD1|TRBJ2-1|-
TGTGCCAGCAGCCAAGGAGGGGGCAGCTCCCTTATGGGTGAGCAGTTCTTC
CASSQGGGSSLMGEQFF
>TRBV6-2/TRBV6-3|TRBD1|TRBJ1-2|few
TGTGCCAGCAGTTACGGGGACAGGGGCTACACCTTC
CASSYGDRGYTF
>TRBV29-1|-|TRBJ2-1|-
TGCAGCGTCAGCAGGGGCCCCAGCTCCTACAATGAGCAGTTCTTC
CSVSRGPSSYNEQFF
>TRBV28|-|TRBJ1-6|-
TGTGCCAGTCAAAAGGGTGGACAGCTTAATTCACCCCTCCACTTT
CASQKGGQLNSPLHF
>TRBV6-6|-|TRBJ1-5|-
TGTGCCAGCAGTTGGAGGGCGGGCAATCAGCCCCAGCATTTT
CASSWRAGNQPQHF
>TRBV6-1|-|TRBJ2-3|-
TGTGCCAGCAGTGACAGGGGAACAGATACGCAGTATTTT
CASSDRGTDTQYF
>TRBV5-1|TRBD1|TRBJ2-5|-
TGCGCCAGCAGCTTGGCCGGGACAGCCGGCCAAGAGACCCAGTACTTC
CASSLAGTAGQETQYF
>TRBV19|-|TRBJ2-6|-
TGTGCCAGTAGCCTACTCCCTGGGGCCAACGTCCTGACTTTC
CASSLLPGANVLTF
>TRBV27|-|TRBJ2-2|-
TGTGCCAGCAGACTGAAACAGGGAACGAACACCGGGGAGCTGTTTTTT
CASRLKQGTNTGELFF
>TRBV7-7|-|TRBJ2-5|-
TGTGCTAGCAGCCCCCACAGGGATCAAGAGACCCAGTACTTC
CASSPHRDQETQYF
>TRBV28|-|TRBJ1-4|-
TGTGCCAGCAGTTTCGGAGAAAAACTGTTTTTT
CASSFGEKLFF
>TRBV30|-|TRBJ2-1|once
TGTGCCTGGACCCCCCCGGGGAATGAGCAGTTCTTC
CAWTPPGNEQFF
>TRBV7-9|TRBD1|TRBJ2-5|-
TGTGCCAGCAGCAACACAGGGGTCCAAGAGACCCAGTACTTC
CASSNTGVQETQYF
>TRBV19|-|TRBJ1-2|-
TGTGCCAGTAGCGCCGGATGGGCTAACTATGGCTACACCTTC
CASSAGWANYGYTF